What follows describes a single T cell receptor (beta chain). Germline values: CDR1 KGHDR, CDR2 SFDVKD. This CDR3 spans 14 amino acids. The V and J ends lost 5 bases and 5 bases respectively, with 14 bases between them. The data belong to a study of response to subunit inactivated influenza vaccine. TCRdb used MiXCR to reprocess the RT-PCR reads, holding one entry per CDR3 protein. Of some 550,000 distinct CDR3 sequences in the sample, roughly a quarter were seen once. The data also belong to a second study, concerning T cells expressing NK-cell markers. That work states: What made the TCR beta cDNA was 5'RACE template switching with UMIs.

The V call is TRBV24-1, the J call TRBJ1-2; maybe TRBD1 (5 bases). The receptor was derived from a man in his fifties or sixties who received an inactivated influenza vaccine. The sample here was CD4+ T cells sorted from PBMCs, taken 12 days after vaccination. CDR3: CATSGGSPLYGYTF. The CDR3 coding sequence is TGTGCCACCAGTGGGGGCAGCCCCTTGTATGGCTACACCTTC.